This TCR beta chain was profiled in a study of T cell changes during pregnancy in multiple sclerosis. This CDR3 contains 14 residues. Trimming cost V 1 base and J 5 bases, with 11 bases left between them. Germline V gives CDR1 LNHDA, CDR2 SQIVND (reference sequence). Clones were read by immunoSEQ multiplex PCR, and TCRdb kept only the in-frame ones, dropping some. The sample consists of 55,000 to 85,000 clones, less than 95% of them appearing once. This receptor was taken from a female donor with multiple sclerosis, enrolled in a pregnancy study. The rearrangement links TRBV19 to TRBJ2-5; possibly TRBD2 for D (5 bases). The sample consisted of peripheral blood, taken in the third trimester of pregnancy. CDR3 region: CASSIAGSRETQYF. As DNA, the CDR3 is TGTGCCAGTAGTATAGCGGGGAGCCGGGAGACCCAGTACTTC.